This TCR beta chain was identified in a study of shared clonotypes between healthy human individuals. Original handling: ImmunoSEQ output held junction-only sequences without quality scores, so filtering differed. Assay: immunoSEQ multiplex PCR; the TCRdb copy retains only in-frame clones and omits some. V and J calls plus clone size are reproduced from that table; the DNA served to infer D and trimming. The sample has roughly 2,300,000 clones; about 90% are singletons. Study findings and constraints: Memory subsets had estimated richness that was generally smaller than that of naive subsets. The study sampled only blood, and tissue repertoires likely differ.

CDR3 length: 16 amino acids. V lost 5 bases and J lost 2, with 17 bases in between. Germline CDR1 reads SGHTA; CDR2 reads FQGTGA. A note on this clone: Antigen unknown.

Sequenced sample: naive CD4+ T cells from PBMCs. Subset meaning: CD45RA+ positively selected. This sequence joins TRBV7-3 and TRBJ2-3, with a tentative D call TRBD1 (5 bases). This sequence originates from a man between 18 and 29 years old in good health. Some clones in this sample may be carry-over from other donors' samples. CDR3 bases: TGTGCCAGCAGCCCGAACGCCAGACAGTCCACAGATACGCAGTATTTT. Translating gives CASSPNARQSTDTQYF.